The 8 T cell receptor beta chains below all came from one sample that was sequenced in a study of cytomegalovirus exposure and HLA in healthy donors. PCR was performed using 60 Vbeta and 13 Jbeta primers. Clones were sequenced by immunoSEQ multiplex PCR, and TCRdb holds only the in-frame ones, with some missing. The sample shows approximately 88,000 clones, 76% of them seen only once. Sequenced material: PBMCs. The receptors here all came from a male donor in good health and CMV-seronegative.

The chain carries TRBV9 and TRBJ1-1, with TRBD1 identical over 7 bases. V shed 2 bases and J 0 bases; nucleotides not matched to a gene: 4. CDR1 is SGDLS and CDR2 is YYNGEE in the germline V gene. CDR3 length: 15 amino acids. CDR3 amino acids: CASSVSGGMNTEAFF. The CDR3 DNA is TGTGCCAGCAGCGTCTCAGGGGGAATGAACACTGAAGCTTTCTTT.

The chain combines TRBV28 with TRBJ2-7; 8 bases are a match to TRBD1. With V trimmed by 4 bases and J by 11 bases, 10 bases remained unmatched. Germline values: CDR1 MDHEN, CDR2 SYDVKM. This CDR3 spans 13 amino acids. The CDR3 nucleotides are TGTGCCAGCAGTTGGACCGCAGGGGGCGGAAAGTACTTC. Protein: CASSWTAGGGKYF.

The CDR3 is CASSLEEGIYGYTF. The CDR3 DNA follows: TGTGCCAGCAGCTTGGAAGAGGGAATTTATGGCTACACCTTC. The chain employs TRBV5-6 and TRBJ1-2; unclear D gene. Per the germline V gene, CDR1 is SGHDT and CDR2 is YYEEEE. The CDR3 is 14 residues long. Trimming took 0 bases from V and 5 from J, leaving 11 bases between them.

The gene calls are TRBV11-2 and TRBJ2-7, with D maybe TRBD1 (6 bases). The V gene's germline CDR1 is SGHAT and CDR2 FQNNGV. The CDR3 loop spans 14 amino acids. V shed 1 base and J shed 6 bases, with 13 bases lying between them. The CDR3 spells CASSLVGAISEQYF. The CDR3 coding sequence is TGTGCCAGCAGCTTAGTGGGGGCAATCTCCGAGCAGTACTTC.

V and J are TRBV27 and TRBJ2-1, with TRBD2 as a possible D gene (5 bases). Trimming took 1 base from V and 1 from J, leaving 8 bases between them. The CDR3 extends over 15 amino acids. CDR1 and CDR2 (germline): MNHEY, SMNVEV (reference sequence). The CDR3 sequence is CASSLFAGSYNEQFF. CDR3 DNA: TGTGCCAGCAGTTTATTCGCGGGTTCCTACAATGAGCAGTTCTTC.

This clone occurred once. The chain links TRBV7-2 to TRBJ2-1, with 11 bases that match TRBD2. J gave up 5 bases and V 3 bases, and 3 bases lay outside the gene matches. The germline CDR1 and CDR2 sequences are SGHTA and FQGNSA. CDR3 length equals 15 residues. CDR3 sequence (DNA): TGTGCCAGCAGCTTTGGGACTAGCGGAAACAATGAGCAGTTCTTC. It specifies CASSFGTSGNNEQFF.

A remark on this clone: At one of its ends the junction is not consistent with the germline gene, which may arise from a read error. This chain joins TRBV27 and TRBJ2-2, with D possibly matching TRBD2 (6 bases). There are 15 residues in the CDR3. Germline V gives CDR1 MNHEY, CDR2 SMNVEV (reference sequence). CDR3 DNA: TGTGCCAGCAGCTTATTAGGAGGGAGCACCGGGGAGCTGTTTTTT. The encoded protein is CASSLLGGSTGELFF.

This chain uses TRBV28 with TRBJ2-1; 9 bases are a match to TRBD2. The germline V gene has CDR1 MDHEN and CDR2 SYDVKM. CDR3 length equals 12 residues. J was trimmed by 6 bases and V by 10 bases; bases with no gene match: 4. CDR3 sequence reads: CATSGTINEQFF. DNA of the CDR3: TGTGCCACTAGCGGGACCATCAATGAGCAGTTCTTC. The full variable domain, in which reference TRBV28 and TRBJ2-1 provide the parts outside the CDR3, is DVKVTQSSRYLVKRTGEKVFLECVQDMDHENMFWYRQDPGLGLRLIYFSYDVKMKEKGDIPEGYSVSREKKERFSLILESASTNQTSMYLCATSGTINEQFFGPGTRLTVL.